The next 13 T cell receptor beta chains were all read from a single sample in a study of cytomegalovirus exposure and HLA in healthy donors. Vbeta (60) and Jbeta (13) primers were used in the PCR. Some clones are missing from TCRdb's copy, which holds only in-frame ones; the method was immunoSEQ multiplex PCR. The data contain 95,000 to 130,000 clones, 81% of them singletons. Sequenced material: PBMCs. These receptors came from a woman aged 30 to 39 in good health and CMV-seronegative.

This clone turned up a few times. The V call is TRBV6-5, the J call TRBJ1-5; TRBD1 might be the D (5 bases). The ends were cut back, 2 bases at V and 1 base at J, with 9 bases in the middle. CDR3 length: 15 amino acids. Germline-derived CDR1 and CDR2 are MNHEY and SVGAGI. The CDR3 nucleotides are TGTGCCAGCAGTTACGGGGGGAGCAGCAATCAGCCCCAGCATTTT. Protein product: CASSYGGSSNQPQHF.

Only a few counts were recorded for this clone. This chain joins TRBV5-1 and TRBJ1-4; D is unclear. V lost 4 bases and J lost 7, with 20 bases in between. This CDR3 has 16 residues. Germline values: CDR1 SGHRS, CDR2 YFSETQ. CDR3 in amino acids: CASSQKPFQRSEKLFF. CDR3 DNA sequence: TGCGCCAGCAGCCAGAAGCCTTTTCAGCGGAGTGAAAAACTGTTTTTT.

The rearrangement links TRBV5-1 to TRBJ2-3; TRBD1 might be the D (5 bases). The CDR3 runs 16 residues. Between the trimmed V and J ends, which lost 0 bases and 4 bases, there was a span of 15 bases. Germline-derived CDR1 and CDR2 are SGHRS and YFSETQ. CDR3 protein: CASSLAGDQGADTQYF. For the CDR3, the DNA is TGCGCCAGCAGCTTGGCCGGCGACCAGGGCGCAGATACGCAGTATTTT.

This chain links TRBV23-1 with TRBJ2-7; no clear D gene. TRBV23-1 is known as an ORF, though its function is uncertain. V lost 0 bases, J lost 0 bases, and 9 bases lay in between. The CDR3 consists of 15 residues. The CDR3 loop reads CASSQSGSFSYEQYF. For the CDR3, the DNA is TGCGCCAGCAGTCAATCGGGCAGTTTCTCCTACGAGCAGTACTTC.

This chain connects TRBV10-1 to TRBJ2-1; a weak D match, TRBD1 (6 bases). CDR1 WNHNN and CDR2 SYGVQD come from the germline V gene (reference sequence). The V gene lost 5 bases and the J gene lost 3 bases, with 8 bases spanning the gap. There are 13 residues in the CDR3. This CDR3 reads CASSSQGYNEQFF. DNA of the CDR3: TGCGCCAGCAGTTCACAGGGCTACAATGAGCAGTTCTTC.

The chain links TRBV4-1 to TRBJ2-7; D may be TRBD1 (5 bases). The CDR3 has 17 amino acids. CDR1 is MGHRA and CDR2 is YSYEKL in the germline V gene. V lost 0 bases to trimming and J lost 2 bases, with 17 bases between them. The CDR3 DNA is TGCGCCAGCAGCCAAGACGGGTCCCAGGGCTCCACCTACGAGCAGTACTTC. This encodes CASSQDGSQGSTYEQYF.

The chain joins TRBV2 to TRBJ2-7; 8 bases map to TRBD1. V lost 4 bases, J lost 4 bases, and 0 bases stayed unmatched. The CDR3 extends over 12 amino acids. In germline, CDR1 is SNHLY, CDR2 FYNNEI. This CDR3 is CASSGQGYEQYF. For the CDR3, the DNA is TGTGCCAGCAGTGGACAGGGGTACGAGCAGTACTTC.

This clone was counted a single time. An end of the junction does not agree with germline; a read error may underlie this. The chain joins TRBV5-1 to TRBJ2-5; 10 bases line up with TRBD2. The length of the CDR3 is 20 residues. The germline V gene has CDR1 SGHRS and CDR2 YFSETQ. The CDR3 loop is CASIGSEASGSQPIQGTQYF. The CDR3 coding sequence is TGCGCCAGCATCGGGTCCGAGGCTAGCGGGAGTCAACCAATCCAAGGGACCCAGTACTTC.

This sequence joins TRBV5-1 and TRBJ2-7; unclear D gene. Trimming took 3 bases from V and 0 from J, leaving 10 bases between them. The CDR3 consists of 14 residues. The germline CDR1 and CDR2 sequences are SGHRS and YFSETQ. The CDR3 region is CASSSRQSSYEQYF. CDR3 coding DNA: TGCGCCAGCAGCTCGCGGCAGAGCTCCTACGAGCAGTACTTC.

The chain joins TRBV28 to TRBJ2-7; possibly TRBD1 for D (5 bases). Germline CDR1 is MDHEN and CDR2 is SYDVKM. V was cut by 3 bases and J by 3 bases, with 15 bases left in between. This CDR3 has 15 amino acids. The CDR3 sequence is CASSFLFLGRYEQYF. In DNA form, the CDR3 reads TGTGCCAGCAGTTTTTTGTTTCTGGGGCGCTACGAGCAGTACTTC.

This chain links TRBV7-9 with TRBJ2-6; TRBD2 matches at 11 bases. The V and J ends lost 4 bases and 0 bases, in that order; junction bases with no gene match: 5. The CDR3 contains 18 residues. Germline V gene lookup returns CDR1 SEHNR and CDR2 FQNEAQ (reference sequence). CDR3 nucleotide sequence: TGTGCCAGCAGCTCGGGACTAGCGGAGAGCTCTGGGGCCAACGTCCTGACTTTC. Amino acid sequence: CASSSGLAESSGANVLTF.

The chain is built from TRBV7-6 and TRBJ2-5; 9 bases fit TRBD1. With 4 bases clipped from V and 5 bases from J, the junction kept 8 bases outside the gene matches. Germline CDR1 reads SGHVS; CDR2 reads FNYEAQ. This CDR3 spans 15 amino acids. CDR3 amino acids: CASSYGTGRHETQYF. The CDR3 DNA sequence: TGTGCCAGCAGCTACGGGACAGGGCGGCATGAGACCCAGTACTTC. The full variable domain, rest sourced from reference TRBV7-6 and TRBJ2-5, is GAGVSQSPRYKVTKRGQDVALRCDPISGHVSLYWYRQALGQGPEFLTYFNYEAQQDKSGLPNDRFSAERPEGSISTLTIQRTEQRDSAMYRCASSYGTGRHETQYFGPGTRLLVL.

This clone was picked up one time. This chain uses TRBV7-9 with TRBJ2-7; 11 bases fit TRBD1. The germline V gene has CDR1 SEHNR and CDR2 FQNEAQ (reference sequence). This CDR3 is 16 amino acids long. Losses at the gene ends were 5 bases for V and 2 bases for J; bases not matched to a gene: 8. This CDR3 reads CASSPSDRGLPYEQYF. The CDR3 nucleotides read TGTGCCAGCAGCCCTTCGGACAGGGGGCTCCCCTACGAGCAGTACTTC.